This note documents a single TCR beta chain sequence. Its antigen is unknown. The sample originates from a study of vaccination and CD4 T cells after COVID-19. Sample treatment: roughly ten-day PBMC culture with coronavirus spike peptide pools or control peptides (ViraFEST assay). Expanded clonotypes were found by TCR sequencing after peptide-pool stimulation (ViraFEST). This CDR3 has 16 residues. Germline trimming cut 8 bases from V and 4 bases from J; bases unmatched to any gene: 12. Once obtained from cultured CD4+ T cells, the DNA was sequenced using the Oncomine TCR Beta short-read assay. Each CDR3 protein is one row after TCRdb ran MiXCR on the PCR reads. The table has some 20,000 distinct CDR3 sequences, approximately 57% seen once. The study, taken as a whole, reports: Convalescent patients had 304 of 307 vaccine-specific clones showing spike mono-reactivity. From approximately 21 to 40, the median of SARS-CoV-2-reactive clonotypes rose without reaching significance.

This sequence originates from a human donor who had recovered from COVID-19. Sequenced here: CD4+ T cells from blood, cultured in vitro, sampled after SARS-CoV-2 vaccination. The V and J genes are TRBV23-1 and TRBJ2-5; 11 nucleotides align to TRBD2. TRBV23-1 is assigned to the ORF class and has an uncertain function. The CDR3 DNA follows: TGCGCCAGCGAGAATCCCGGGACTAGCGGCGGAGAGACCCAGTACTTC. The encoded protein is CASENPGTSGGETQYF.